The 26 T cell receptor beta chains below come from one sample, sequenced in a study of T cells in Graves' hyperthyroidism and ophthalmopathy (dated 2019 in TCRdb). Library preparation was by multiplex PCR. Sequencing was carried out with an Illumina HiSeq 2000. Amplification of TCR beta CDR3 regions was carried out from RNA transcripts. For the first round of RT-PCR on the TCR CDR3, the HTBI primer set was used together with the Qiagen OneStep RT-PCR kit. TCRdb's own reprocessing of the public reads used fastp at Q25 and MiXCR and kept productive beta chains. Every distinct CDR3 protein forms one entry, paired with its most common genes and DNA. Recorded for this sample are about 260,000 distinct CDR3 sequences; roughly 20% of them occurred a single time. Over 55% of the sample is in the top ten clones. The sample taken for sequencing was blood. Source of these receptors: a man aged 25-40 years with Graves' ophthalmopathy.

The chain is built from TRBV27 and TRBJ1-4; 8 bases agree with TRBD1. CDR3 length equals 15 residues. After removal of 1 base from V and 7 bases from J, the junction contained 5 bases not matched to a gene. The germline V gene encodes CDR1 MNHEY and CDR2 SMNVEV (reference sequence). The CDR3 sequence is CASSLWTGRIEKLFF. The DNA for the CDR3 is TGTGCCAGCAGTTTATGGACAGGGAGGATTGAAAAACTGTTTTTT.

In its sample, this clonotype was seen a few times. The rearrangement joins TRBV14 to TRBJ2-3; 8 bases map to TRBD2. The germline CDR1 and CDR2 sequences are SGHDN and FVKESK. Germline trimming cut 0 bases from V and 0 bases from J; bases unmatched to any gene: 5. CDR3 length: 17 residues. CDR3 in amino acids: CASSQEPGLASTDTQYF. The CDR3 DNA reads as TGTGCCAGCAGCCAAGAACCCGGACTAGCCAGCACAGATACGCAGTATTTT.

Remarks on this clonotype: A much larger clone lies a single base off, so this may be a read error. The chain is built from TRBV19 and TRBJ1-4; TRBD1 might be the D (5 bases). The CDR3 totals 14 residues. Germline loops: CDR1 LNHDA, CDR2 SQIVND (reference sequence). The CDR3 here is CTSTPGTTNEKLFF. DNA of the CDR3: TGTACCAGTACTCCCGGGACCACTAATGAAAAACTGTTTTTT.

The chain links TRBV20-1 to TRBJ2-7; TRBD2 aligns across 11 bases. This CDR3 spans 15 amino acids. CDR1 is DFQATT and CDR2 is SNEGSKA in the germline V gene (reference sequence). The V and J ends lost 0 bases and 5 bases, in that order; junction bases with no gene match: 6. The CDR3 nucleotides are TGCAGTGCTAGAGATTCGACTAGCGGGACCGACGAGCAGTACTTC. As protein: CSARDSTSGTDEQYF.

The chain couples TRBV29-1 to TRBJ1-2; TRBD1 is a possible D gene (6 bases). Germline V gene lookup returns CDR1 SQVTM and CDR2 ANQGSEA. The CDR3 has 14 residues. The V end lost 6 bases, the J end lost 3 bases, and 17 bases lay between the germline ends. The chain's CDR3 is CSVVRGRGDYGYTF. The CDR3 coding sequence is TGCAGCGTGGTGAGGGGGAGGGGAGACTATGGCTACACCTTC. Looking up the rest from reference TRBV29-1 and TRBJ1-2 gives the full variable domain: SAVISQKPSRDICQRGTSLTIQCQVDSQVTMMFWYRQQPGQSLTLIATANQGSEATYESGFVIDKFPISRPNLTFSTLTVSNMSPEDSSIYLCSVVRGRGDYGYTFGSGTRLTVV.

This clonotype was detected a few times. This chain connects TRBV27 to TRBJ2-7; 10 positions match TRBD2. V was pared by 4 bases and J by 2 bases, with 5 bases of the junction left unmatched. The CDR3 sequence is 15 residues long. Looked up from germline, CDR1 is MNHEY and CDR2 is SMNVEV (reference sequence). The chain's CDR3 is CASSSRSGRAYEQYF. The CDR3 DNA reads as TGTGCCAGCAGTTCCCGGAGCGGGAGGGCCTACGAGCAGTACTTC.

This clonotype was detected a few times. CDR3 loop: CASSLSEHTGELFF. CDR3 sequence (DNA): TGTGCCAGCAGCTTATCGGAACACACCGGGGAGCTGTTTTTT. This chain links TRBV7-9 with TRBJ2-2; D gene uncertain. The V end was cut by 2 bases, the J end by 3 bases, with 7 bases between. Germline CDR1 SEHNR, CDR2 FQNEAQ (reference sequence). The CDR3 runs 14 residues. Variable domain in full (rest from reference TRBV7-9 and TRBJ2-2): DTGVSQNPRHKITKRGQNVTFRCDPISEHNRLYWYRQTLGQGPEFLTYFQNEAQLEKSRLLSDRFSAERPKGSFSTLEIQRTEQGDSAMYLCASSLSEHTGELFFGEGSRLTVL.

Of note for this clonotype: Given a much more abundant clone one base away, this may be a read error. The chain recombines TRBV3-1 with TRBJ1-1; no clear D. V lost 1 base and J 3 bases, leaving 9 bases between the germline ends. In germline, CDR1 is LGHDT, CDR2 YNNKEL (reference sequence). This CDR3 is 14 amino acids long. The CDR3 DNA follows: TGTGCCAGCAGCCAAGCGGCCCGCGACACTGAAGCTTTCTTT. This sequence encodes CASSQAARDTEAFF. Combining the CDR3 with reference TRBV3-1 and TRBJ1-1 gives the whole variable domain DTAVSQTPKYLVTQMGNDKSIKCEQNLGHDTMYWYKQDSKKFLKIMFSYNNKELIINETVPNRFSPKSPDKAHLNLHINSLELGDSAVYFCASSQAARDTEAFFGQGTRLTVV.

This chain links TRBV24-1 with TRBJ2-2; perhaps TRBD2 as D (6 bases). Germline CDR1 KGHDR, CDR2 SFDVKD. Trimming pared 5 bases from V and 5 bases from J, leaving 17 bases between. The CDR3 runs 16 residues. The CDR3 loop reads CATSVSGPSETGELFF. The CDR3 region has the DNA TGTGCCACCAGTGTTAGCGGACCCTCAGAAACCGGGGAGCTGTTTTTT.

The chain couples TRBV12-3 or TRBV12-4 to TRBJ1-2; the D gene is possibly TRBD1 (5 bases). This CDR3 is built from 13 residues. V gave up 6 bases and J gave up 3 bases, with 11 bases separating them. CDR3 amino acids: CASSLGLYYGYTF. CDR3 sequence (DNA): TGTGCCAGCAGCCTGGGGCTTTACTATGGCTACACCTTC.

This clonotype came up many times. The chain has TRBV9 and TRBJ2-3; perhaps TRBD2 as D (5 bases). V was pared by 0 bases and J by 5 bases, with 10 bases between. In germline, CDR1 is SGDLS, CDR2 YYNGEE. CDR3 size: 14 residues. The CDR3 sequence: CASSVAVARDTQYF. DNA for the CDR3: TGTGCCAGCAGCGTAGCGGTAGCGCGAGATACGCAGTATTTT. Drawing the rest from reference TRBV9 and TRBJ2-3, the complete variable domain is DSGVTQTPKHLITATGQRVTLRCSPRSGDLSVYWYQQSLDQGLQFLIQYYNGEERAKGNILERFSAQQFPDLHSELNLSSLELGDSALYFCASSVAVARDTQYFGPGTRLTVL.

This clonotype occurred many times. The chain links TRBV2 to TRBJ2-1, with unresolved D. CDR3 length: 13 amino acids. V lost 3 bases and J 3 bases, leaving 6 bases between the germline ends. Germline-derived CDR1 and CDR2 are SNHLY and FYNNEI. CDR3 coding DNA: TGTGCCAGCAGTGATCCCAGCTACAATGAGCAGTTCTTC. Its protein product is CASSDPSYNEQFF. Together with reference TRBV2 and TRBJ2-1, the CDR3 gives the full variable domain: EPEVTQTPSHQVTQMGQEVILRCVPISNHLYFYWYRQILGQKVEFLVSFYNNEISEKSEIFDDQFSVERPDGSNFTLKIRSTKLEDSAMYFCASSDPSYNEQFFGPGTRLTVL.

V gene TRBV6-5 combines with J gene TRBJ2-2; D gene ambiguous. V lost 2 bases and J 2 bases, leaving 3 bases between the germline ends. The CDR3 covers 13 residues. CDR1 and CDR2 from the germline V gene are MNHEY and SVGAGI. In DNA form, the CDR3 reads TGTGCCAGCAGTTACCATAACACCGGGGAGCTGTTTTTT. Residues: CASSYHNTGELFF.

This clonotype was seen only a few times. This chain joins TRBV12-3 or TRBV12-4 and TRBJ2-5; D is possibly TRBD1 (6 bases). CDR3 length: 15 residues. Deletions cut 3 bases from V and 5 bases from J, with 16 bases between. CDR3 in amino acids: CASSLGLGGAETQYF. CDR3 DNA sequence: TGTGCCAGCAGTTTGGGCCTAGGGGGAGCGGAGACCCAGTACTTC.

The V gene is TRBV11-2, the J gene TRBJ2-2; D is possibly TRBD1 (6 bases). Trimming pared 2 bases from V and 5 bases from J, leaving 9 bases between. CDR3 size: 14 residues. Germline V CDR1 and CDR2: SGHAT, FQNNGV. CDR3 sequence (DNA): TGTGCCAGCAGCTTATATGGACAGACCGGGGAGCTGTTTTTT. Translating gives CASSLYGQTGELFF.

This clonotype appeared a few times. The CDR3 DNA reads as TGTGCCAGCAGCTTAGCACCTGGACTAGCCGCTTCCTACGAGCAGTACTTC. It specifies CASSLAPGLAASYEQYF. This chain joins TRBV7-2 and TRBJ2-7; TRBD2 matches 8 bases. The length of the CDR3 is 17 residues. The V gene end was trimmed by 0 bases and the J gene end by 1 base; junction bases not matched to a gene: 8. CDR1 is SGHTA, CDR2 FQGNSA, per germline. Filled out from reference TRBV7-2 and TRBJ2-7, the complete variable domain reads GAGVSQSPSNKVTEKGKDVELRCDPISGHTALYWYRQSLGQGLEFLIYFQGNSAPDKSGLPSDRFSAERTGGSVSTLTIQRTQQEDSAVYLCASSLAPGLAASYEQYFGPGTRLTVT.

In this sample, this clonotype turned up a few times. The CDR3 DNA reads as TGTGCCAGCAGTCTCAGCGTCCTAGAAGAGACCCAGTACTTC. As protein: CASSLSVLEETQYF. This chain uses TRBV27 with TRBJ2-5; no definite D call. The V gene's germline CDR1 is MNHEY and CDR2 SMNVEV (reference sequence). Trimming removed 5 bases from V and 3 bases from J, with 13 bases in between. The CDR3 has 14 amino acids.

This clonotype was observed at least ten times. CDR3 nucleotide sequence: TGTGCCAGCAGCTTAGGATCCCAGAGCACCCGGCGCTATGGCTACACCTTC. This translates into CASSLGSQSTRRYGYTF. The V and J genes are TRBV7-8 and TRBJ1-2; D is undetermined. This CDR3 is built from 17 residues. V lost 1 base and J 4 bases, leaving 19 bases between the germline ends. Germline loops: CDR1 SGHVS, CDR2 FQNEAQ. The full variable domain, with the rest looked up from reference TRBV7-8 and TRBJ1-2, is GAGVSQSPRYKVAKRGQDVALRCDPISGHVSLFWYQQALGQGPEFLTYFQNEAQLDKSGLPSDRFFAERPEGSVSTLKIQRTQQEDSAVYLCASSLGSQSTRRYGYTFGSGTRLTVV.

In this sample, this clonotype turned up many times. The chain carries TRBV2 and TRBJ1-1, with D possibly matching TRBD1 (5 bases). V lost 3 bases and J lost 7, with 15 bases in between. The CDR3 consists of 14 residues. The germline gives CDR1 SNHLY, CDR2 FYNNEI. The CDR3 loop reads CASSEWGQTVEAFF. The CDR3 DNA is TGTGCCAGCAGTGAGTGGGGCCAGACAGTTGAAGCTTTCTTT.

The chain carries TRBV2 and TRBJ2-1; perhaps TRBD2 as D (6 bases). V lost 7 bases and J 5 bases, leaving 12 bases between the germline ends. Germline values: CDR1 SNHLY, CDR2 FYNNEI. The CDR3 is 13 residues long. CDR3 residues: CASTTGRNNEQFF. CDR3 bases: TGTGCCAGCACAACCGGGAGAAACAATGAGCAGTTCTTC.

The table lists this clonotype with a few counts. The V call is TRBV13, the J call TRBJ1-2; maybe TRBD1 (6 bases). This CDR3 comprises 15 residues. Germline CDR1 and CDR2: PRHDT and FYEKMQ (reference sequence). V was trimmed by 5 bases and J by 8 bases, leaving 21 bases between them. For the CDR3, the DNA is TGTGCCAGCAGCGGCGGGGGGTTGGGGGGCCGAGGCTACACCTTC. Its protein is CASSGGGLGGRGYTF.

This clonotype was detected only a few times. The gene calls are TRBV19 and TRBJ2-3, with 7 bases aligning to TRBD1. The V segment lost 9 bases and the J segment 0 bases; nucleotides outside the gene matches: 9. The CDR3 covers 15 residues. Per germline, CDR1 LNHDA and CDR2 SQIVND (reference sequence). CDR3 residues: CASKNRGYSTDTQYF. The CDR3 nucleotides read TGTGCCAGCAAGAACAGGGGCTATAGCACAGATACGCAGTATTTT.

This chain uses TRBV27 with TRBJ2-1, with D possibly being TRBD1 (6 bases). The V gene lost 7 bases and the J gene lost 5 bases, with 9 bases spanning the gap. CDR3 length equals 12 residues. CDR1 and CDR2 from the germline V gene are MNHEY and SMNVEV (reference sequence). The CDR3 coding sequence is TGTGCCAGCAAGAGGGGGAACAATGAGCAGTTCTTC. This gives the protein CASKRGNNEQFF.

This clonotype occurred a few times. The J gene is TRBJ2-2, the V gene TRBV24-1; D uncertain. There are 16 residues in the CDR3. Trimming shortened V by 4 bases and J by 4 bases, and 15 bases separated the two germline ends. Per the germline V gene, CDR1 is KGHDR and CDR2 is SFDVKD. For the CDR3, the DNA is TGTGCCACCAGTGACACTTTTGGACCGCTCACCGGGGAGCTGTTTTTT. Protein sequence: CATSDTFGPLTGELFF.

The V and J genes are TRBV7-9 and TRBJ2-4, with D possibly TRBD1 on 5 matching bases. The V end was cut by 4 bases, the J end by 5 bases, with 15 bases between. This CDR3 spans 15 amino acids. From germline, CDR1 is SEHNR and CDR2 FQNEAQ (reference sequence). The CDR3 DNA follows: TGTGCCAGCAGCTACTCGGACACCCGGCAAAACATTCAGTACTTC. Translation gives CASSYSDTRQNIQYF.

This clonotype was counted ten times or more. This chain uses TRBV20-1 with TRBJ2-7; D gene uncertain. The ends were cut back, 3 bases at V and 3 bases at J, with 6 bases in the middle. In germline, CDR1 is DFQATT, CDR2 SNEGSKA (reference sequence). The CDR3 runs to 11 residues. CDR3 sequence reads: CSARANYEQYF. The CDR3 coding sequence is TGCAGTGCTAGGGCCAACTACGAGCAGTACTTC.